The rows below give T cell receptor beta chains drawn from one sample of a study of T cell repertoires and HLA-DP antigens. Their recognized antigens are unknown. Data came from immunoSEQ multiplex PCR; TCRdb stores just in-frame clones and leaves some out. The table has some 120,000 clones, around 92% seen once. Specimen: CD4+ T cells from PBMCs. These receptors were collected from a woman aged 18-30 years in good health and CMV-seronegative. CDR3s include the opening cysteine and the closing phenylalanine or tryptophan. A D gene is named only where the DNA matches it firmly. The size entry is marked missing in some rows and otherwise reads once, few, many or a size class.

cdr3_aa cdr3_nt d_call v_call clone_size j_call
CAINVDGTYEQYF TGTGCCATCAATGTGGATGGGACCTACGAGCAGTACTTC - TRBV10-3 - TRBJ2-7
CASTGQGGTEAFF TGTGCCAGCACTGGACAGGGCGGCACTGAAGCTTTCTTT TRBD1 TRBV2 - TRBJ1-1
CASTLDTYRNYGYTF TGTGCCAGTACCCTCGACACTTACCGTAACTATGGCTACACCTTC - TRBV19 - TRBJ1-2
CASSASRNGNTIYF TGTGCCAGCAGCGCCTCCAGGAATGGAAACACCATATATTTT - TRBV7-2 once TRBJ1-3
CAISASGGQPQHF TGTGCCATCAGTGCGTCAGGAGGTCAGCCCCAGCATTTT - TRBV10-3 few TRBJ1-5
CASSQGGEVGNTQYF TGCGCCAGCAGCCAAGGTGGGGAAGTAGGAAATACGCAGTATTTT - TRBV4-3 - TRBJ2-3
CSVEDLWQGWFF TGCAGCGTTGAAGATCTTTGGCAGGGGTGGTTCTTC - TRBV29-1 - TRBJ2-1
CASSSNHANQPQHF TGTGCCAGCAGCTCTAATCATGCAAACCAGCCCCAGCATTTT - TRBV5-6 - TRBJ1-5
CATSRAGGERGNEQFF TGTGCCACCAGCAGAGCGGGGGGGGAGCGAGGCAATGAGCAGTTCTTC TRBD2 TRBV15 - TRBJ2-1
CASSLIHREETQYF TGTGCCAGCAGCTTGATACACCGTGAAGAGACCCAGTACTTC - TRBV5-6 - TRBJ2-5
CASSSQTAQGGRGYTF TGTGCCAGCTCATCTCAGACAGCCCAGGGGGGCCGAGGCTACACCTTC TRBD1 TRBV18 - TRBJ1-2
CTSSQATSGSYEQYF TGCACCAGCAGCCAAGCGACTAGCGGATCCTACGAGCAGTACTTC - TRBV1 - TRBJ2-7
CASSLTGVYNEQFF TGTGCCAGCAGCTTAACAGGGGTGTACAATGAGCAGTTCTTC - TRBV7-3 - TRBJ2-1
CASSAVRATKEFSLYEQYF TGTGCCAGCAGCGCGGTCCGTGCCACAAAAGAGTTTTCCCTCTACGAGCAGTACTTC - TRBV7-9 - TRBJ2-7
CASSYHGVTEAFF TGTGCCAGCAGTTACCACGGAGTCACTGAAGCTTTCTTT - TRBV6-6 - TRBJ1-1
CASSGGVGTGWVNEQFF TGTGCCAGCAGTGGAGGGGTCGGGACAGGGTGGGTCAATGAGCAGTTCTTC TRBD1 TRBV27 - TRBJ2-1
CAISERDRGRYEQYF TGTGCCATCAGTGAAAGGGACAGGGGGAGATACGAGCAGTACTTC TRBD1 TRBV10-3 - TRBJ2-7
CASMTTGPYSYNEQFF TGTGCCAGCATGACCACAGGGCCCTACTCCTACAATGAGCAGTTCTTC - TRBV28 - TRBJ2-1
CASSELRTANYGYTF TGTGCCAGCAGTGAACTTAGGACAGCGAACTATGGCTACACCTTC - TRBV25-1 - TRBJ1-2
CASRGDRPDEQYF TGTGCCAGCAGAGGGGACAGGCCCGACGAGCAGTACTTC TRBD1 TRBV2 once TRBJ2-7
CASSVGALQETQYF TGTGCCAGCAGCGTAGGGGCCCTTCAAGAGACCCAGTACTTC - TRBV9 few TRBJ2-5
CASSPSGQTYGYTF TGTGCCAGCTCTCCCTCGGGCCAAACCTATGGCTACACCTTC - TRBV18 - TRBJ1-2
CASSYDRLQGYTF TGTGCCAGCAGTTACGACAGATTACAAGGCTACACCTTC - TRBV6-5 - TRBJ1-2
CASSPTTGRPKETQYF TGTGCCAGCTCCCCTACCACAGGGCGACCGAAAGAGACCCAGTACTTC - TRBV18 - TRBJ2-5
CASSLEWRGGYNEQFF TGTGCCAGCAGCTTAGAGTGGCGGGGGGGCTACAATGAGCAGTTCTTC TRBD2 TRBV7-2 - TRBJ2-1